The present T cell receptor (beta chain) was sequenced within a study of control samples from healthy donors and cancer patients. Germline CDR1 and CDR2: MNHEY and SMNVEV (reference sequence). The CDR3 length is 13 residues. Deletions cut 3 bases from V and 2 bases from J, with 7 bases between. Data came from immunoSEQ multiplex PCR; TCRdb stores just in-frame clones and leaves some out. Of approximately 97,000 clones in the sample, roughly 94% were seen once. The chain combines TRBV27 with TRBJ1-1; D not resolved. The sample consisted of blood. This TCR came from a woman aged 18-29 years in good health. Here the CDR3 DNA reads TGTGCCAGCAGTTTGGTCGGAAACACTGAAGCTTTCTTT. Protein sequence: CASSLVGNTEAFF.